Below are 8 T cell receptor beta chains sequenced from a single sample in a study of technical replicates of blood from a few donors (dated by TCRdb to the late 2010s). Library preparation employed the immunoSEQ multiplex PCR assay. TCRdb stores this immuneACCESS table with in-frame sequences only. Part of the clones is absent; in the studies checked, under half of the shortfall reflects unresolved V genes, and no reason is known for the rest. The sample yields tens of thousands of clones; about 96% were counted once. The ten largest clonotypes hold roughly 0.34% of the sample. Source material: T cells isolated from PBMCs. Source of these receptors: a human donor in good health.

The gene calls are TRBV2 and TRBJ1-2; D is undetermined. Germline values: CDR1 SNHLY, CDR2 FYNNEI. The germline V and J ends were trimmed by 4 bases and 8 bases, with 5 bases remaining between them. The CDR3 consists of 10 residues. CDR3 sequence reads: CASSGRGYTF. CDR3 in DNA: TGTGCCAGCAGTGGCCGGGGCTACACCTTC.

The genes are TRBV2 and TRBJ1-5, with 9 bases that match TRBD1. CDR1 SNHLY and CDR2 FYNNEI come from the germline V gene. The V gene end was trimmed by 9 bases and the J gene end by 15 bases; junction bases not matched to a gene: 12. There are 12 residues in the CDR3. Here the CDR3 reads CASCNGDRDRHF. The CDR3 coding sequence is TGTGCCAGTTGCAATGGGGACAGGGATAGGCATTTT. The complete variable domain, with remaining parts taken from reference TRBV2 and TRBJ1-5, reads EPEVTQTPSHQVTQMGQEVILRCVPISNHLYFYWYRQILGQKVEFLVSFYNNEISEKSEIFDDQFSVERPDGSNFTLKIRSTKLEDSAMYFCASCNGDRDRHFGDGTRLSIL.

The chain couples TRBV5-1 to TRBJ1-2; D is perhaps TRBD1 (6 bases). V gave up 1 base and J gave up 6 bases, with 16 bases separating them. The V gene's germline CDR1 is SGHRS and CDR2 YFSETQ. The CDR3 has 15 amino acids. The DNA for the CDR3 is TGCGCCAGCAGCTTGAGGGGGACTAGCATGGATGGCTACACCTTC. Amino acid sequence: CASSLRGTSMDGYTF. The full variable domain, completed using reference TRBV5-1 and TRBJ1-2, is KAGVTQTPRYLIKTRGQQVTLSCSPISGHRSVSWYQQTPGQGLQFLFEYFSETQRNKGNFPGRFSGRQFSNSRSEMNVSTLELGDSALYLCASSLRGTSMDGYTFGSGTRLTVV.

This clone was counted a single time. The rearrangement links TRBV11-2 to TRBJ1-3; D is undetermined. The CDR3 loop spans 16 amino acids. Germline V gene data show CDR1 as SGHAT and CDR2 as FQNNGV. V was shortened by 4 bases and J by 0 bases, with 13 bases between the two germline ends. DNA of the CDR3: TGTGCCAGCAGCTCCCCCCGTGAGGGCTCTGGAAACACCATATATTTT. It is translated as CASSSPREGSGNTIYF.

The genes are TRBV7-9 and TRBJ2-7; 7 bases map to TRBD2. Germline values: CDR1 SEHNR, CDR2 FQNEAQ (reference sequence). Germline trimming cut 5 bases from V and 5 bases from J; bases unmatched to any gene: 6. The CDR3 is made up of 13 amino acids. CDR3 region: CASSMTSSNEQYF. In DNA form, the CDR3 reads TGTGCCAGCAGCATGACTAGCTCGAACGAGCAGTACTTC.

For this clone: One junction end disagrees with the germline gene, perhaps due to a read error. The CDR3 coding sequence is TGTGCTAGCAGCAAGGGCTTGGGGCCTAACACCGGGGAGCTGTTTTTT. It encodes CASSKGLGPNTGELFF. The chain recombines TRBV7-7 with TRBJ2-2, with D maybe TRBD1 (5 bases). Germline lookup yields CDR1 SSHAT and CDR2 FNYEAQ (reference sequence). This CDR3 is 16 amino acids long.

The CDR3 DNA follows: TGTGCCAGCAGCCGGACTAGCGTCTACGAGCAGTACTTC. Translated, it gives CASSRTSVYEQYF. The rearrangement joins TRBV5-6 to TRBJ2-7, with TRBD2 matching over 9 bases. The CDR3 runs 13 residues. The germline CDR1 and CDR2 sequences are SGHDT and YYEEEE. V lost 4 bases to trimming and J lost 3 bases; unmatched junction nucleotides: 2.

The rearrangement joins TRBV19 to TRBJ2-2; TRBD1 aligns across 8 bases. This CDR3 has 15 residues. CDR1 and CDR2 from the germline V gene are LNHDA and SQIVND (reference sequence). V lost 6 bases to trimming and J lost 4 bases; unmatched junction nucleotides: 7. The CDR3 DNA follows: TGTGCCAGTAGCATATTGACAGGGGCCACCGGGGAGCTGTTTTTT. It encodes CASSILTGATGELFF.